This section outlines one TCR beta chain sequence together with its context. Its antigen is unknown. Clones were read by immunoSEQ multiplex PCR, and TCRdb kept only the in-frame ones, dropping some. The data contain some 2.1 million clones, 85% to 95% of them singletons. Positive CCR7 selection of CD45RO-negative cells yielded the naive CD8 cells, and terminally differentiated effector memory CD45RA+ cells were excluded. This sample is drawn from a study of shared clonotypes between healthy human individuals. Study-wide results and caveats: Rarefaction showed that sequencing of sorted subsets was incomplete (despite large depth). The sharing of 4% to 5.5% of naive CD4 clonotypes was seen across a handful of donors.

There are 16 residues in the CDR3. CDR1 GTSNPN and CDR2 SVGIG come from the germline V gene (reference sequence). The V segment lost 3 bases and the J segment 3 bases; nucleotides outside the gene matches: 12. V is TRBV30 and J is TRBJ1-2; 8 bases fit TRBD1. This sequence originates from a man between 18 and 35 years old in good health. Some clones in this sample may be carry-over from other donors' samples. The sequenced sample was naive CD8+ T cells from PBMCs. The CDR3 nucleotides read TGTGCCTGGAGGGGGAGGACAGGGCTAACACACTATGGCTACACCTTC. Amino acid sequence: CAWRGRTGLTHYGYTF.